This T cell receptor (beta chain) was observed in a study of T cell responses to AZD1222 COVID-19 vaccine. Study-level findings and limits: Once two AZD1222 doses were given, Spike-specific TCR breadth and depth went up.

To note about this clone: Its antigen is not known.

Some clones are missing from TCRdb's copy, which holds only in-frame ones; the method was immunoSEQ multiplex PCR. The sample has 80,000 to 95,000 clones, about 90% seen once. The germline V gene has CDR1 SGDLS and CDR2 YYNGEE. This CDR3 comprises 13 residues. Trimming took 3 bases from V and 7 from J, leaving 12 bases between them. This material consisted of peripheral blood, taken on day 0 of MenACWY control vaccination. This chain connects TRBV9 to TRBJ2-3, with unresolved D. The sequence was obtained from an adult in good health. The CDR3 sequence is CASSATTDNTQYF. Written as DNA, the CDR3 is TGTGCCAGCAGCGCCACGACGGATAATACGCAGTATTTT.